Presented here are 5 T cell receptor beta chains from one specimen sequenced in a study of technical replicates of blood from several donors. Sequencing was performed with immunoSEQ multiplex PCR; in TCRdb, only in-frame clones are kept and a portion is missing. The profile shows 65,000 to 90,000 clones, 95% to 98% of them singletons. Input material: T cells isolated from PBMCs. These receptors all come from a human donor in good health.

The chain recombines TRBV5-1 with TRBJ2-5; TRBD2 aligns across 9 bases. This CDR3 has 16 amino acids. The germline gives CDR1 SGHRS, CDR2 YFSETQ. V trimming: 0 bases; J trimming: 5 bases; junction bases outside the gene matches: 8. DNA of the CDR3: TGCGCCAGCAGCTTGGGATGGGCGGGAGGGCCGGAGACCCAGTACTTC. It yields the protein CASSLGWAGGPETQYF.

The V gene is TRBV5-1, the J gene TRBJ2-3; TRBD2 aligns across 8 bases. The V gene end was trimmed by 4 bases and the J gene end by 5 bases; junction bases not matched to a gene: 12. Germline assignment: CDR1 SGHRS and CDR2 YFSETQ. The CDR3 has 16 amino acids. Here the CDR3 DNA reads TGCGCCAGCAGCCCTCGGGGAGCGGGAGTGCAAGATACGCAGTATTTT. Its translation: CASSPRGAGVQDTQYF.

The CDR3 loop reads CASSSGSGNQPQHF. The CDR3 region has the DNA TGTGCCAGCAGTTCGGGATCAGGCAATCAGCCCCAGCATTTT. The chain recombines TRBV28 with TRBJ1-5, with D hard to call. The CDR3 spans 14 residues. CDR1 and CDR2 from the germline V gene are MDHEN and SYDVKM. V was clipped by 4 bases and J by 2 bases, with 9 bases between them.

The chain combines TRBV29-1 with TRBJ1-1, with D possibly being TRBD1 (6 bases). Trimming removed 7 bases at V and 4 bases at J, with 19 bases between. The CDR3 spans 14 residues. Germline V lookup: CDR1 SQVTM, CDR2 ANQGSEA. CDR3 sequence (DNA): TGCAGCGCCTCTAAACACAGGGAAACCACTGAAGCTTTCTTT. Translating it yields CSASKHRETTEAFF. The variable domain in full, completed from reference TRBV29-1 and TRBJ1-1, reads SAVISQKPSRDICQRGTSLTIQCQVDSQVTMMFWYRQQPGQSLTLIATANQGSEATYESGFVIDKFPISRPNLTFSTLTVSNMSPEDSSIYLCSASKHRETTEAFFGQGTRLTVV.

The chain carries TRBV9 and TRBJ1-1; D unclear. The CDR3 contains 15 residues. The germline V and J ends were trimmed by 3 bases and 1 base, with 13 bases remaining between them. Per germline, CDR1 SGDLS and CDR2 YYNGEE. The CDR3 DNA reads TGTGCCAGCAGCGCCTATGAGGAGAGGAACACTGAAGCTTTCTTT. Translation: CASSAYEERNTEAFF. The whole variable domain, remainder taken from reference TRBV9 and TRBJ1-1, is DSGVTQTPKHLITATGQRVTLRCSPRSGDLSVYWYQQSLDQGLQFLIQYYNGEERAKGNILERFSAQQFPDLHSELNLSSLELGDSALYFCASSAYEERNTEAFFGQGTRLTVV.